What follows are 30 T cell receptor beta chains derived from one specimen sequenced in a study of blood T cell repertoires in COVID-19. Profiling relied on immunoSEQ multiplex PCR, and the TCRdb table lists in-frame clones only, not all of them. The sample lists some 100,000 clones, 88% occurring once. Sequencing input: peripheral blood. The source of these receptors is a woman aged 55-69 years with acute or convalescent COVID-19.

V gene TRBV11-2 combines with J gene TRBJ2-2; 10 bases align to TRBD2. The CDR3 runs 16 residues. The J segment lost 0 bases and the V segment lost 4 bases, leaving 2 bases of the junction unmatched. Looked up from germline, CDR1 is SGHAT and CDR2 is FQNNGV. The CDR3 here is CASSWTSGANTGELFF. In DNA, the CDR3 is TGTGCCAGCAGCTGGACTAGCGGAGCGAACACCGGGGAGCTGTTTTTT.

This chain uses TRBV29-1 with TRBJ2-3; 8 bases line up with TRBD2. This CDR3 region has 14 residues. V lost 5 bases, J lost 4 bases, and 8 bases stayed unmatched. The V gene's germline CDR1 is SQVTM and CDR2 ANQGSEA. CDR3 in amino acids: CSVSSGSLSDTQYF. In nucleotides, the CDR3 is TGCAGCGTTTCGAGCGGGAGTTTATCAGATACGCAGTATTTT.

The chain carries TRBV7-9 and TRBJ1-5; D is undetermined. V was clipped by 3 bases and J by 4 bases, with 7 bases between them. The CDR3 totals 13 residues. Per germline, CDR1 SEHNR and CDR2 FQNEAQ (reference sequence). CDR3: CASSFGENQPQHF. The CDR3 region has the DNA TGTGCCAGCAGCTTCGGGGAAAATCAGCCCCAGCATTTT.

This sequence joins TRBV10-3 and TRBJ2-1, with D possibly matching TRBD2 (5 bases). The CDR3 has 14 amino acids. The germline V gene encodes CDR1 ENHRY and CDR2 SYGVKD. With 4 bases removed from V and 3 bases from J, the gap between germline ends came to 10 bases. CDR3 region: CAISVSGNYNEQFF. The CDR3 DNA follows: TGTGCCATCAGTGTCTCCGGGAACTACAATGAGCAGTTCTTC.

The genes are TRBV3-1 (or the pseudogene TRBV3-2) and TRBJ2-1, with 14 bases matching TRBD2. Germline CDR1 is LGHDT and CDR2 is YNNKEL (reference sequence). The CDR3 consists of 19 residues. V was pared by 2 bases and J by 2 bases, with 8 bases of the junction left unmatched. CDR3 nucleotide sequence: TGTGCCAGCAGCCAATATGGGACTAGCGGGAGATCTACCTACAATGAGCAGTTCTTC. Residues: CASSQYGTSGRSTYNEQFF.

This chain links TRBV10-3 with TRBJ2-1; 7 bases are a match to TRBD2. CDR1 ENHRY and CDR2 SYGVKD come from the germline V gene. V dropped 10 bases and J dropped 4; count of bases not matched to a gene: 10. This CDR3 region has 14 residues. The CDR3 nucleotides are TGTGCCACCGGTGGGGCTAGCGGTTACAATGAGCAGTTCTTC. Protein sequence: CATGGASGYNEQFF.

J is TRBJ2-5 and V is TRBV27; 9 nucleotides agree with TRBD2. The CDR3 contains 18 residues. Germline V gene data show CDR1 as MNHEY and CDR2 as SMNVEV (reference sequence). V dropped 6 bases and J dropped 4; count of bases not matched to a gene: 18. CDR3 region: CASSQTLAGQGHGETQYF. The CDR3 DNA sequence: TGTGCCAGCAGCCAAACGCTAGCGGGACAAGGCCACGGAGAGACCCAGTACTTC.

This clone occurred a few times. This sequence joins TRBV5-1 and TRBJ2-5; D may be TRBD2 (6 bases). The CDR3 is made up of 15 amino acids. Germline V gene sequence: CDR1 SGHRS, CDR2 YFSETQ. The germline V and J ends were trimmed by 9 bases and 3 bases, with 21 bases remaining between them. The chain's CDR3 is CATSVSGTSKETQYF. The CDR3 DNA sequence: TGCGCCACTTCCGTATCCGGGACTTCGAAAGAGACCCAGTACTTC.

The chain recombines TRBV14 with TRBJ1-1, with D perhaps matching TRBD1 (6 bases). CDR3 size: 14 residues. CDR1 and CDR2 (germline): SGHDN, FVKESK. Trimming shortened V by 6 bases and J by 6 bases, and 17 bases separated the two germline ends. CDR3 sequence: CASSPTGLGAEAFF. CDR3 bases: TGTGCCAGCAGTCCTACAGGGCTCGGTGCTGAAGCTTTCTTT.

J is TRBJ1-1 and V is TRBV27; 7 bases map to TRBD1. Germline CDR1 and CDR2: MNHEY and SMNVEV (reference sequence). The length of the CDR3 is 14 residues. V dropped 6 bases and J dropped 2; count of bases not matched to a gene: 6. CDR3 residues: CASSPTGSNTEAFF. CDR3 nucleotides: TGTGCCAGCAGCCCGACAGGGAGTAACACTGAAGCTTTCTTT.

The sample holds a few counts of this clone. The chain has TRBV6-5 and TRBJ1-5; no clear D. The CDR3 has 15 amino acids. CDR1 and CDR2 (germline): MNHEY, SVGAGI. Trimming removed 0 bases at V and 1 base at J, with 7 bases between. The CDR3 spells CASSYSRQSNQPQHF. CDR3 nucleotides: TGTGCCAGCAGTTACTCGCGCCAAAGCAATCAGCCCCAGCATTTT.

This sequence joins TRBV7-9 and TRBJ1-5; 7 bases map to TRBD1. CDR3 length: 15 amino acids. The ends lost 5 bases at V and 6 bases at J; junction bases unmatched: 10. Germline V lookup: CDR1 SEHNR, CDR2 FQNEAQ (reference sequence). The DNA for the CDR3 is TGTGCCAGCAGCGCAGGGGGGTATGATGGTCAGCCCCAGCATTTT. Translated, it gives CASSAGGYDGQPQHF.

This clone was seen a few times. Different DNA sequences within this sample yield the same CDR3. The rearrangement joins TRBV12-3 or TRBV12-4 to TRBJ1-6; possible D gene TRBD1, 5 bases. V was trimmed by 2 bases and J by 6 bases, leaving 5 bases between them. The CDR3 totals 13 residues. Here the CDR3 reads CASSLQGNSPLHF. DNA for the CDR3: TGTGCCAGCAGTTTACAGGGTAATTCACCCCTCCACTTT.

The chain uses TRBV5-4 and TRBJ2-3, with D perhaps TRBD2 (6 bases). Trimming cost V 0 bases and J 4 bases, with 12 bases left between them. In germline, CDR1 is SGHNT, CDR2 YYREEE (reference sequence). The CDR3 totals 15 residues. The CDR3 reads CASSLGRTTSDTQYF. In nucleotides, the CDR3 is TGTGCCAGCAGCTTGGGACGGACTACGTCAGATACGCAGTATTTT.

The V gene is TRBV28, the J gene TRBJ1-2; 8 bases are a match to TRBD1. J was trimmed by 9 bases and V by 6 bases; bases with no gene match: 15. The germline V gene has CDR1 MDHEN and CDR2 SYDVKM. This CDR3 is built from 15 residues. The CDR3 here is CASRVSGGFSWSYTF. The CDR3 DNA sequence: TGTGCCAGCAGGGTTTCAGGGGGCTTCTCCTGGAGCTACACCTTC.

The V gene is TRBV30, the J gene TRBJ1-5, with a weak D call TRBD1 (5 bases). The germline V gene encodes CDR1 GTSNPN and CDR2 SVGIG (reference sequence). Trimming took 2 bases from V and 0 from J, leaving 17 bases between them. This CDR3 has 17 amino acids. The CDR3 DNA sequence: TGTGCCTGGAGTACACCAGCCTCAGGGTATAGCAATCAGCCCCAGCATTTT. It specifies CAWSTPASGYSNQPQHF.

The chain joins TRBV6-5 to TRBJ1-4; D may be TRBD1 (5 bases). Germline CDR1 is MNHEY and CDR2 is SVGAGI. This CDR3 region has 14 residues. V was clipped by 2 bases and J by 6 bases, with 10 bases between them. The CDR3 sequence is CASSYAGGDEKLFF. The CDR3 bases are TGTGCCAGCAGTTACGCGGGGGGGGATGAAAAACTGTTTTTT.

V is TRBV5-4 and J is TRBJ2-3, with 8 nucleotides matching TRBD2. The length of the CDR3 is 18 residues. Germline V gives CDR1 SGHNT, CDR2 YYREEE (reference sequence). The junction had 10 bases not matched to a gene; V was cut back by 1 base and J by 0 bases. CDR3 protein: CASSLIAGGITSTDTQYF. CDR3 sequence (DNA): TGTGCCAGCAGCTTGATCGCGGGAGGTATTACTAGCACAGATACGCAGTATTTT.

J is TRBJ2-1 and V is TRBV24-1; 11 nucleotides line up with TRBD1. The CDR3 contains 16 residues. Losses at the gene ends were 4 bases for V and 5 bases for J; bases not matched to a gene: 6. Germline CDR1 KGHDR, CDR2 SFDVKD. Here the CDR3 reads CATSESGTGGHNEQFF. The CDR3 DNA reads as TGTGCCACCAGTGAGTCCGGGACAGGGGGACACAATGAGCAGTTCTTC.

V is TRBV5-1 and J is TRBJ1-2; 7 positions match TRBD1. The CDR3 is made up of 14 amino acids. J lost 3 bases, V lost 2 bases, and 4 bases had no gene match. Germline-derived CDR1 and CDR2 are SGHRS and YFSETQ. Here the CDR3 reads CASSLQGSDYGYTF. The CDR3 DNA reads TGCGCCAGCAGCTTACAGGGGTCTGACTATGGCTACACCTTC.

This chain connects TRBV10-2 to TRBJ1-2; TRBD1 is a possible D gene (6 bases). In germline, CDR1 is WSHSY, CDR2 SAAADI. The CDR3 spans 15 residues. The V and J ends lost 0 bases and 0 bases respectively, with 8 bases between them. The CDR3 DNA reads as TGCGCCAGCAGTGAGTCGACAGGATCTAACTATGGCTACACCTTC. It yields the protein CASSESTGSNYGYTF.

The chain carries TRBV9 and TRBJ2-7; D is possibly TRBD2 (5 bases). Germline CDR1 reads SGDLS; CDR2 reads YYNGEE. Trimming took off 0 bases at V and 5 bases at J, with 12 bases between the two ends. The CDR3 runs 14 residues. CDR3 DNA sequence: TGTGCCAGCAGCGTAGATGACTCCGGGAACGAGCAGTACGTC. Its translation: CASSVDDSGNEQYV.

The V and J genes are TRBV11-2 and TRBJ1-1; tentative D call: TRBD1 (5 bases). V shed 1 base and J shed 0 bases, with 9 bases lying between them. The CDR3 totals 15 residues. Per germline, CDR1 SGHAT and CDR2 FQNNGV. This chain's CDR3 is CASSLVDTMNTEAFF. Here the CDR3 DNA reads TGTGCCAGCAGCTTAGTGGACACGATGAACACTGAAGCTTTCTTT.

V gene TRBV5-1 combines with J gene TRBJ2-4, with 9 nucleotides matching TRBD2. CDR3 length equals 18 residues. Germline V gives CDR1 SGHRS, CDR2 YFSETQ. The V and J ends lost 0 bases and 0 bases, in that order; junction bases with no gene match: 7. CDR3 region: CASSLAFGGREAKNIQYF. DNA for the CDR3: TGCGCCAGCAGCTTGGCCTTCGGCGGGAGGGAAGCCAAAAACATTCAGTACTTC.

The chain carries TRBV30 and TRBJ2-3, with 7 nucleotides matching TRBD2. In germline, CDR1 is GTSNPN, CDR2 SVGIG (reference sequence). The J segment lost 1 base and the V segment lost 7 bases, leaving 5 bases of the junction unmatched. CDR3 length: 13 amino acids. In nucleotides, the CDR3 is TGTGCCTCAACCCGGGAGGGCACAGATACGCAGTATTTT. Protein: CASTREGTDTQYF.

This clone was seen a single time. The CDR3 here is CASSSGLAGARETQYF. The CDR3 coding sequence is TGTGCCAGCAGCTCCGGACTAGCGGGAGCCCGAGAGACCCAGTACTTC. The chain links TRBV5-4 to TRBJ2-5; 13 nucleotides align to TRBD2. Trimming took 3 bases from V and 4 from J; bases not matched to a gene: 6. The CDR3 runs 16 residues. Germline CDR1 SGHNT, CDR2 YYREEE (reference sequence). The variable domain in full, with the rest retrieved from reference TRBV5-4 and TRBJ2-5, is ETGVTQSPTHLIKTRGQQVTLRCSSQSGHNTVSWYQQALGQGPQFIFQYYREEENGRGNFPPRFSGLQFPNYSSELNVNALELDDSALYLCASSSGLAGARETQYFGPGTRLLVL.

J is TRBJ2-1 and V is TRBV28; 11 bases agree with TRBD2. The J segment lost 4 bases and the V segment lost 6 bases, leaving 5 bases of the junction unmatched. CDR1 is MDHEN, CDR2 SYDVKM, per germline. This CDR3 is 15 amino acids long. CDR3: CASSFTSGSYNEQFF. CDR3 coding DNA: TGTGCCAGCAGCTTCACTAGCGGGAGTTACAATGAGCAGTTCTTC.

This clone showed up just once. This chain uses TRBV5-1 with TRBJ2-2; TRBD1 agrees at 11 bases. The germline V gene encodes CDR1 SGHRS and CDR2 YFSETQ. CDR3 length: 15 residues. The V and J ends lost 4 bases and 7 bases, in that order; junction bases with no gene match: 6. The CDR3 sequence: CASSHGTGGIGELFF. The CDR3 nucleotides read TGCGCCAGCAGCCACGGGACAGGGGGGATCGGGGAGCTGTTTTTT.

The rearrangement links TRBV6-5 to TRBJ1-6; 8 bases agree with TRBD1. CDR3 length: 15 residues. Germline V CDR1 and CDR2: MNHEY, SVGAGI. Germline trimming cut 6 bases from V and 2 bases from J; bases unmatched to any gene: 3. The CDR3 region is CASRRQGTYNSPLHF. The CDR3 bases are TGTGCCAGCAGGCGACAGGGGACCTATAATTCACCCCTCCACTTT.

A single count supports this clone. The J gene is TRBJ2-3, the V gene TRBV20-1; TRBD2 matches at 13 bases. CDR1 and CDR2 from the germline V gene are DFQATT and SNEGSKA (reference sequence). V was clipped by 3 bases and J by 2 bases; unmatched bases: 2. The CDR3 length is 15 residues. For the CDR3, the DNA is TGCAGTGCTAGTGGACTAGCGGGAGTCACAGATACGCAGTATTTT. Translated, it gives CSASGLAGVTDTQYF.